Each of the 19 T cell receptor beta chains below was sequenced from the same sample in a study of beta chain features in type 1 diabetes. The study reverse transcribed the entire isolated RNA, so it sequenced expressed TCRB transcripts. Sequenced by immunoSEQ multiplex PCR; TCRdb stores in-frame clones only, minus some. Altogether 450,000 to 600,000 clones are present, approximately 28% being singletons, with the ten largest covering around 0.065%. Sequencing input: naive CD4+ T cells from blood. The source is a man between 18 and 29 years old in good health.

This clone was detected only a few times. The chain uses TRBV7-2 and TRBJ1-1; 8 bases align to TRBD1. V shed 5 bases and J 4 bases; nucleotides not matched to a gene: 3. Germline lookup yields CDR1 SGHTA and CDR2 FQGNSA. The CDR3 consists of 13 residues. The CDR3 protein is CASSRTGTTEAFF. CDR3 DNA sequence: TGTGCCAGCAGCCGGACAGGGACCACTGAAGCTTTCTTT.

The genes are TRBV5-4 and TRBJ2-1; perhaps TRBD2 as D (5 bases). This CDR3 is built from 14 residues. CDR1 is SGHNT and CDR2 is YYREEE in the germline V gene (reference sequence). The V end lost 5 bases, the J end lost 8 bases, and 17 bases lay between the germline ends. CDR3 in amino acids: CASREADAVYEQFF. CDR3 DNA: TGTGCCAGCAGGGAAGCGGACGCTGTCTATGAGCAGTTCTTC.

Here the CDR3 reads CASSLDSWSGETQYF. CDR3 coding DNA: TGTGCCAGCAGCTTAGATAGTTGGAGTGGGGAGACCCAGTACTTC. The rearrangement joins TRBV11-2 to TRBJ2-5; D not certain. The germline V gene encodes CDR1 SGHAT and CDR2 FQNNGV. This CDR3 has 15 residues. V was cut by 0 bases and J by 5 bases, with 13 bases left in between.

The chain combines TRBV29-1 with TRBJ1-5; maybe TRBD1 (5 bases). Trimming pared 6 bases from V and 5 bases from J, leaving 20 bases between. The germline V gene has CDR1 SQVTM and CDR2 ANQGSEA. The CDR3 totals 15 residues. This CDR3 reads CSVAIGGAGDQPQHF. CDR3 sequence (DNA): TGCAGCGTCGCAATCGGAGGGGCCGGGGATCAGCCCCAGCATTTT.

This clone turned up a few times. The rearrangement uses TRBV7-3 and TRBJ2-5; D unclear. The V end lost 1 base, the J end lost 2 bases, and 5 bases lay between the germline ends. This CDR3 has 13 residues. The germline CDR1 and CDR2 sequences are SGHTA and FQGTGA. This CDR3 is CASSLKLQETQYF. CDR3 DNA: TGTGCCAGCAGCTTAAAACTTCAAGAGACCCAGTACTTC.

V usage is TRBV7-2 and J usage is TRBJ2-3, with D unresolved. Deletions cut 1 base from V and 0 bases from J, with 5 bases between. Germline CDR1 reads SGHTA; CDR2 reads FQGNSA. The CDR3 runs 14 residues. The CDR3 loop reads CASSLGESTDTQYF. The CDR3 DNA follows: TGTGCCAGCAGCTTAGGGGAAAGCACAGATACGCAGTATTTT.

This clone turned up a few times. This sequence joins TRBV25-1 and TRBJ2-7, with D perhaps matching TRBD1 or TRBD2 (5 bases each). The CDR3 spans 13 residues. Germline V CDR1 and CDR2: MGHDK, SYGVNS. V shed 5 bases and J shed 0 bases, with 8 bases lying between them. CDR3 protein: CASSKGSSYEQYF. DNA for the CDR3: TGTGCCAGCAGTAAGGGGAGCTCCTACGAGCAGTACTTC.

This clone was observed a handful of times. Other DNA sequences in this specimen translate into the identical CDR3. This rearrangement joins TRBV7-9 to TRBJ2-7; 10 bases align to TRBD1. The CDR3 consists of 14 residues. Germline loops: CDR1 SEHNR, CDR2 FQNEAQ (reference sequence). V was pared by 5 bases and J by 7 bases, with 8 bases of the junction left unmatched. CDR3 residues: CASSHPTGGGEQYF. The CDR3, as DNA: TGTGCCAGCAGCCACCCGACAGGGGGCGGAGAGCAGTACTTC.

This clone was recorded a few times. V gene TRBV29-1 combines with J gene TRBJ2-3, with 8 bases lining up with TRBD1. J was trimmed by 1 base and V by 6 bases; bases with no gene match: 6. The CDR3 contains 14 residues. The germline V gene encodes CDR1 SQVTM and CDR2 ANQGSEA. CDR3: CSVDRAGGTDTQYF. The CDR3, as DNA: TGCAGCGTGGACAGGGCGGGCGGCACAGATACGCAGTATTTT.

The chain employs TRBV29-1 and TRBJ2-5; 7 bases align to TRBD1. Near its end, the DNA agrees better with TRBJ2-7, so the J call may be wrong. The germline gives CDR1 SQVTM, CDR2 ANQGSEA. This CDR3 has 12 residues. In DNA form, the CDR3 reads TGCAGCGTCGGACAGGACTCCTACGAGCAGTACTTC. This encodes CSVGQDSYEQYF.

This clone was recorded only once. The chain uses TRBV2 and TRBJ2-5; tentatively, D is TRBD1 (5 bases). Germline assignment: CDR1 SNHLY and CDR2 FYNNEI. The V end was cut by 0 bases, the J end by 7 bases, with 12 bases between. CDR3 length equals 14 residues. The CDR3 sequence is CASSEAAGKGTQYF. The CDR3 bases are TGTGCCAGCAGTGAAGCGGCAGGGAAGGGGACCCAGTACTTC.

CDR3 bases: TGTGCCAGCGCCTGGGACAGGGAAGAGACCCAGTACTTC. This codes for CASAWDREETQYF. The rearrangement joins TRBV6-1 to TRBJ2-5, with 9 bases that match TRBD1. Germline lookup yields CDR1 MNHNS and CDR2 SASEGT. V lost 8 bases, J lost 3 bases, and 4 bases stayed unmatched. This CDR3 spans 13 amino acids.

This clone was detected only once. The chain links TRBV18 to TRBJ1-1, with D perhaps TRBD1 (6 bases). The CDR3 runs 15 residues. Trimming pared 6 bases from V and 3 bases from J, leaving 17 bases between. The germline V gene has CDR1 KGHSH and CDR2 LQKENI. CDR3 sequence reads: CASSTNGGLDTEAFF. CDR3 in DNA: TGTGCCAGCTCCACCAACGGGGGGCTGGACACTGAAGCTTTCTTT.

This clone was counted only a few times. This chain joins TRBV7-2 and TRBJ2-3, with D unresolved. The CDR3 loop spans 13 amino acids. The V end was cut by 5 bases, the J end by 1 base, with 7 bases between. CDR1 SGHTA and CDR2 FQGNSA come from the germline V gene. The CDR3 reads CASSDVGTDTQYF. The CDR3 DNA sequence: TGTGCCAGCAGCGACGTCGGCACAGATACGCAGTATTTT.

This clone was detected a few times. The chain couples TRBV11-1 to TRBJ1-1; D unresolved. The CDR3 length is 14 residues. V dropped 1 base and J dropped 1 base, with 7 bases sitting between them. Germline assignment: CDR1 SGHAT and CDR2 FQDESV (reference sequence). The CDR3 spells CASSLGRENTEAFF. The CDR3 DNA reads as TGTGCCAGCAGCTTAGGGCGGGAGAACACTGAAGCTTTCTTT.

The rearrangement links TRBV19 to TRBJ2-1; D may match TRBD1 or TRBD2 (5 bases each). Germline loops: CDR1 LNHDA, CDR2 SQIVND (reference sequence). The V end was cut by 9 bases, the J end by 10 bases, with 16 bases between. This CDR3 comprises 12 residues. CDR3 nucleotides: TGTGCCAGCCGGGACCCACTTGAGGAGCAGTTCTTC. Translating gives CASRDPLEEQFF.

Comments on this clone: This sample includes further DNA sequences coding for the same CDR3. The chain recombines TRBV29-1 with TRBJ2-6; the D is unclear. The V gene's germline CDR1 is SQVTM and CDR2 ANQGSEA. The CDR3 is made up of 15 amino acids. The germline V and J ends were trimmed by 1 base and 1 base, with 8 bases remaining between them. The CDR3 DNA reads TGCAGCGTTGAAGGGGCGGCGTCTGGGGCCAACGTCCTGACTTTC. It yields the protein CSVEGAASGANVLTF.

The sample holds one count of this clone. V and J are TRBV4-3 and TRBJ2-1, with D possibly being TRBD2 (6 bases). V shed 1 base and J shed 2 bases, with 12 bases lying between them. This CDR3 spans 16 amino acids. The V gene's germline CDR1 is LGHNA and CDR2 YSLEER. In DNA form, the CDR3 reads TGCGCCAGCAGCCAAGGCTTCCAGCGGGCCTACAATGAGCAGTTCTTC. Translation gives CASSQGFQRAYNEQFF.

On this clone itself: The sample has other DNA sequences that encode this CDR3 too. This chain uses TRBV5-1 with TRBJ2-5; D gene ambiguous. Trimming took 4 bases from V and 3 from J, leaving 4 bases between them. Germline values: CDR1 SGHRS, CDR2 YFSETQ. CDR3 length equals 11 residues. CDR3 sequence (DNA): TGCGCCAGCAGCCTAGAAGAGACCCAGTACTTC. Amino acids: CASSLEETQYF.